This T cell receptor (beta chain) came from a study of blood T cell repertoires in COVID-19. Study details: Acute-phase and convalescent COVID-19 samples originated in the United States, Italy and Spain.

Across about two dozen US areas, participants ranged in age from about 18 to 90 years. CDR3 length: 15 residues. The V gene lost 2 bases and the J gene lost 5 bases, with 16 bases spanning the gap. CDR1 is WNHNN and CDR2 is SYGVQD in the germline V gene (reference sequence). The method was immunoSEQ multiplex PCR; TCRdb's version includes in-frame clones alone and lacks a portion of them. The sample carries around 200,000 clones, roughly 87% recorded once. This sequence was found in a young man with acute COVID-19. Sequenced sample: PBMCs or T cells enriched from blood (not recorded which). This chain connects TRBV10-1 to TRBJ2-7, with D perhaps TRBD1 (6 bases). Here the CDR3 reads CASSEGDAGVDEQYF. The CDR3 bases are TGCGCCAGCAGTGAGGGGGATGCAGGGGTGGACGAGCAGTACTTC.